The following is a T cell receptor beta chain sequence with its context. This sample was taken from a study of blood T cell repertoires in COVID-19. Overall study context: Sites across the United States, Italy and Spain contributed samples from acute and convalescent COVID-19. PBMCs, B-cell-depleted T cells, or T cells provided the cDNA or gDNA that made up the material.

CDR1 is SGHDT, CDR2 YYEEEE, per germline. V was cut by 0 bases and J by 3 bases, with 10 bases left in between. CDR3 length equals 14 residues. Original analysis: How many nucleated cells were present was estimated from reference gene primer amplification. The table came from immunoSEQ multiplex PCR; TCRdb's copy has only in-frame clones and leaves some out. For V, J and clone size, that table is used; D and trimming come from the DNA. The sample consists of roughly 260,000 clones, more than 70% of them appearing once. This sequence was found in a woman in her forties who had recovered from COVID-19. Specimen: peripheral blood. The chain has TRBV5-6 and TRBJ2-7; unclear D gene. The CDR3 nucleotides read TGTGCCAGCAGCTTGGGGCCAGGCAGCTACGAGCAGTACTTC. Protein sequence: CASSLGPGSYEQYF.